This TCR beta chain was retrieved from a study of long-term antiretroviral therapy in people with HIV. Study-wide results and caveats: The data indicate that diversity increased after ART but remained below transplant donor controls. Controls had broader CDR3 length ranges than HIV repertoires did.

Sequencing relied on immunoSEQ assay v3.0, run at survey level. Clones were sequenced by immunoSEQ multiplex PCR, and TCRdb holds only the in-frame ones, with some missing. Of tens of thousands of clones in the sample, approximately 86% were seen once. The CDR3 is 14 amino acids. Per germline, CDR1 WNHNN and CDR2 SYGVQD (reference sequence). V lost 6 bases to trimming and J lost 2 bases, with 12 bases between them. In regard to this clone: As yet, its antigen is unknown.

Sequenced here: unsorted PBMCs, sampled 0.1 years before starting antiretroviral therapy. The V call is TRBV10-1, the J call TRBJ2-3, with D perhaps being TRBD1 or TRBD2 (5 bases each). This clonotype originated in a woman aged 45-65 years with HIV. The CDR3 loop reads CASSTGTTTDTQYF. CDR3 nucleotide sequence: TGCGCCAGCAGCACCGGGACCACCACAGATACGCAGTATTTT.